The T cell receptor beta chain under discussion was sequenced for a study of blood T cells in healthy people across ages. Sample-barcoded 5' priming and a J-beta primer mix drove a second PCR of about 7 to 12 cycles. TCRdb independently ran MiXCR on the 5' RACE reads; one entry per CDR3 protein. Among 1.5 million to 2 million distinct CDR3 sequences, less than 50% were seen once, and the ten largest hold over 2%. Each donor had about 10 milliliters of peripheral blood drawn. As concerns this clonotype: What it recognizes is unknown.

The length of the CDR3 is 16 residues. Germline V gives CDR1 MNHNY, CDR2 SVGAGI (reference sequence). Findings and caveats of the study: TCR beta diversity was tightly associated with the proportion of naive T cells.

The receptor comes from a woman in her 40s in good health. This rearrangement joins TRBV6-6 to TRBJ2-7; D not resolved. The end of the DNA is better explained by TRBJ2-5, so the J call may be wrong. The sequenced material came from blood. CDR3 protein: CASTPAWVMGKETQYF. The CDR3 DNA sequence: TGTGCCAGCACCCCAGCGTGGGTCATGGGAAAAGAGACCCAGTACTTC.